This T cell receptor beta chain came from a study of shared clonotypes between healthy human individuals. V trimming: 5 bases; J trimming: 6 bases; junction bases outside the gene matches: 6. Germline CDR1 reads SEHNR; CDR2 reads FQNEAQ (reference sequence). This CDR3 has 15 residues. Produced via immunoSEQ multiplex PCR; TCRdb's table is partial and in-frame only. The sample shows under 1,100,000 clones, more than 75% of them seen only once. The sequence derives from a man aged 18 to 35 in good health. Some clones in this sample may be carry-over from other donors' samples. Material for sequencing was memory CD4+ T cells from PBMCs. The subset was: CD45RA-negative fraction. This chain links TRBV7-9 with TRBJ2-3; the match to TRBD2 covers 12 bases. The CDR3 here is CASSRRLAGDDTQYF. CDR3 coding DNA: TGTGCCAGCAGCCGGAGACTAGCGGGAGACGATACGCAGTATTTT.